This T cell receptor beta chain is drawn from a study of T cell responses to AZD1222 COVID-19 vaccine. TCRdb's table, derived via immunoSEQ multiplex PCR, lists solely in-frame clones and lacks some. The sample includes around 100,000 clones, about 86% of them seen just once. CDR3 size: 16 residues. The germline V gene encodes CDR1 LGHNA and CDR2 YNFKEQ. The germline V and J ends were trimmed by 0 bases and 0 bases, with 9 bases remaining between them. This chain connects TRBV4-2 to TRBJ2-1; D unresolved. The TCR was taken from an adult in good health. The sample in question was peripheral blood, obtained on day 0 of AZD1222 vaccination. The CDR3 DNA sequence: TGTGCCAGCAGCCAAGAAGGCCTTAGCTCCTACAATGAGCAGTTCTTC. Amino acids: CASSQEGLSSYNEQFF.